This T cell receptor beta chain was documented in a study of vaccination effects on CD4 cells after COVID-19. The trim removed 2 bases at V and 0 bases at J, leaving 4 bases unmatched. The length of the CDR3 is 16 residues. CDR1 and CDR2 (germline): SGHAT, FQDESV (reference sequence). Concerning this clone: Its antigen is unknown.

CD4+ T cells specific for antigen were expanded with viral peptide pools by the ViraFEST assay before sequencing. Following 10 days of culture, CD4+ T cells were isolated. In the vaccine recipients, nucleocapsid antibodies were negative and there was no prior SARS-CoV-2 infection. The method was immunoSEQ multiplex PCR; TCRdb's version includes in-frame clones alone and lacks a portion of them. The sample yields about 73,000 clones, 65% to 75% seen once. The sample here was CD4+ T cells from PBMCs cultured with HCoV-NL63 spike peptides, taken before COVID-19 vaccination. The V call is TRBV11-1, the J call TRBJ2-3, with 8 bases that match TRBD2. The source of this sequence is a human donor who received a COVID-19 vaccine. CDR3 coding DNA: TGTGCCAGCAGCTTACCAGCGGGGGATAGCACAGATACGCAGTATTTT. Its protein is CASSLPAGDSTDTQYF. Full variable domain (rest looked up from reference TRBV11-1 and TRBJ2-3): EAEVAQSPRYKITEKSQAVAFWCDPISGHATLYWYRQILGQGPELLVQFQDESVVDDSQLPKDRFSAERLKGVDSTLKIQPAELGDSAMYLCASSLPAGDSTDTQYFGPGTRLTVL.